A single sample is the source of the 32 T cell receptor beta chains below, sequenced in a study of blood T cell repertoires in COVID-19. Profiled with immunoSEQ multiplex PCR; TCRdb holds only in-frame clones, not every one. The sample holds just over 20,000 clones, 85% to 90% seen once. The sample consisted of peripheral blood. The source is a man between 45 and 60 years old with active COVID-19.

This clone was found once. The genes are TRBV9 and TRBJ1-1; D gene unclear. The CDR3 is 15 amino acids. Trimming removed 2 bases from V and 0 bases from J, with 11 bases in between. CDR1 is SGDLS and CDR2 is YYNGEE in the germline V gene. CDR3 sequence (DNA): TGTGCCAGCAGCGTTGGCGGCTCCATGAACACTGAAGCTTTCTTT. Translating gives CASSVGGSMNTEAFF. Full variable domain (outside the CDR3, taken from reference TRBV9 and TRBJ1-1): DSGVTQTPKHLITATGQRVTLRCSPRSGDLSVYWYQQSLDQGLQFLIQYYNGEERAKGNILERFSAQQFPDLHSELNLSSLELGDSALYFCASSVGGSMNTEAFFGQGTRLTVV.

This clone was picked up a small number of times. This chain links TRBV10-3 with TRBJ1-4; D uncertain. Looked up from germline, CDR1 is ENHRY and CDR2 is SYGVKD. V lost 2 bases and J lost 5, with 6 bases in between. The CDR3 is 13 amino acids. CDR3 bases: TGTGCCATCAGTGAGCCGAGGAATGAAAAACTGTTTTTT. Translation gives CAISEPRNEKLFF.

The rearrangement uses TRBV11-3 and TRBJ2-1; D may be TRBD2 (6 bases). Germline V gene lookup returns CDR1 SGHNT and CDR2 YENEEA. This CDR3 contains 14 residues. Trimming removed 4 bases from V and 6 bases from J, with 13 bases in between. This CDR3 is CASSSLMTSNEQFF. In DNA, the CDR3 is TGTGCCAGCAGCTCCCTCATGACTAGCAATGAGCAGTTCTTC.

This clone was detected only a few times. The chain combines TRBV19 with TRBJ1-5; TRBD1 is a possible D gene (6 bases). The CDR3 is 13 residues long. Trimming removed 6 bases from V and 7 bases from J, with 13 bases in between. Per germline, CDR1 LNHDA and CDR2 SQIVND (reference sequence). The CDR3 DNA reads TGTGCCAGTAGCCAGACAGGTTTCCAGCCCCAGCATTTT. The encoded protein is CASSQTGFQPQHF.

This clone has only one observation. The V gene is TRBV5-1, the J gene TRBJ1-6; TRBD1 might be the D (5 bases). This CDR3 is built from 15 residues. With 0 bases removed from V and 10 bases from J, the gap between germline ends came to 14 bases. Germline loops: CDR1 SGHRS, CDR2 YFSETQ. This chain's CDR3 is CASSLEGNSRSPLHF. CDR3 nucleotides: TGCGCCAGCAGCTTGGAGGGGAATAGTAGATCACCCCTCCACTTT.

The chain has TRBV5-1 and TRBJ2-6; 7 positions agree with TRBD1. This CDR3 contains 15 residues. J gave up 1 base and V 4 bases, and 2 bases lay outside the gene matches. The germline gives CDR1 SGHRS, CDR2 YFSETQ. CDR3 residues: CASSPGQSGANVLTF. CDR3 sequence (DNA): TGCGCCAGCAGCCCGGGACAGTCTGGGGCCAACGTCCTGACTTTC. Using reference TRBV5-1 and TRBJ2-6 for the parts outside the CDR3, the full variable domain is KAGVTQTPRYLIKTRGQQVTLSCSPISGHRSVSWYQQTPGQGLQFLFEYFSETQRNKGNFPGRFSGRQFSNSRSEMNVSTLELGDSALYLCASSPGQSGANVLTFGAGSRLTVL.

The rearrangement joins TRBV5-4 to TRBJ2-5; 9 bases map to TRBD2. V shed 9 bases, J shed 5 bases, and the junction held 8 bases outside the gene matches. The CDR3 runs to 13 residues. The V gene's germline CDR1 is SGHNT and CDR2 YYREEE (reference sequence). CDR3 bases: TGTGCCACTAGCGGGGCGGAGGGGGAGACCCAGTACTTC. As protein: CATSGAEGETQYF.

V gene TRBV29-1 combines with J gene TRBJ1-2; 7 bases are a match to TRBD1. Germline-derived CDR1 and CDR2 are SQVTM and ANQGSEA. This CDR3 contains 12 residues. Trimming took 4 bases from V and 4 from J; bases not matched to a gene: 3. CDR3 sequence reads: CSVAGTAYGYTF. CDR3 nucleotide sequence: TGCAGCGTTGCTGGGACAGCCTATGGCTACACCTTC.

The rearrangement links TRBV4-2 to TRBJ2-2, with 8 positions matching TRBD2. Germline trimming cut 4 bases from V and 4 bases from J; bases unmatched to any gene: 11. Germline V gives CDR1 LGHNA, CDR2 YNFKEQ. The CDR3 sequence is 17 residues long. CDR3: CASSRGGAGESTGELFF. CDR3 sequence (DNA): TGTGCCAGCAGCCGAGGTGGAGCGGGGGAAAGCACCGGGGAGCTGTTTTTT.

This chain uses TRBV3-1 (or the pseudogene TRBV3-2) with TRBJ1-6, with no clear D. Trimming left V 0 bases short and J 7 bases short, with 7 bases between. The CDR3 is 14 amino acids. The germline V gene encodes CDR1 LGHDT and CDR2 YNNKEL (reference sequence). CDR3 sequence (DNA): TGTGCCAGCAGCCAAGATCGACAAAATTCACCCCTCCACTTT. It specifies CASSQDRQNSPLHF.

Here the CDR3 reads CASSVALARDTQYF. In DNA, the CDR3 is TGTGCCAGCAGCGTAGCGCTAGCCCGGGATACGCAGTATTTT. V usage is TRBV9 and J usage is TRBJ2-3, with TRBD2 as a possible D gene (5 bases). The ends were cut back, 0 bases at V and 6 bases at J, with 11 bases in the middle. Per germline, CDR1 SGDLS and CDR2 YYNGEE. The length of the CDR3 is 14 residues.

The chain has TRBV2 and TRBJ1-2; a possible D gene is TRBD1 (5 bases). The CDR3 runs to 14 residues. The V gene's germline CDR1 is SNHLY and CDR2 FYNNEI. The ends were cut back, 5 bases at V and 4 bases at J, with 14 bases in the middle. CDR3 sequence: CASSPDRSTYGYTF. CDR3 DNA: TGTGCCAGCAGTCCCGACAGAAGTACCTATGGCTACACCTTC.

The chain is built from TRBV6-6 and TRBJ1-1, with a possible D match to TRBD1 (6 bases). The CDR3 spans 13 residues. Per germline, CDR1 MNHNY and CDR2 SVGAGI (reference sequence). The V end lost 5 bases, the J end lost 5 bases, and 12 bases lay between the germline ends. The CDR3 coding sequence is TGTGCCAGCAGTGCCGGGGGGCGAACTGAAGCTTTCTTT. It codes for CASSAGGRTEAFF.

This clone appeared once. The V gene is TRBV5-1, the J gene TRBJ2-7; possibly TRBD2 for D (5 bases). The germline CDR1 and CDR2 sequences are SGHRS and YFSETQ. V lost 3 bases and J lost 2, with 15 bases in between. The CDR3 length is 15 residues. The CDR3, as DNA: TGCGCCAGCAGCTCCGGGGTAGGGTCGGCCTACGAGCAGTACTTC. This gives the protein CASSSGVGSAYEQYF.

The gene calls are TRBV6-5 and TRBJ1-2; the D is unclear. The CDR3 spans 14 residues. The V end was cut by 6 bases, the J end by 8 bases, with 19 bases between. CDR1 MNHEY and CDR2 SVGAGI come from the germline V gene. This CDR3 is CASRGGRLTGGYTF. Written as DNA, the CDR3 is TGTGCCAGCAGGGGAGGGAGGCTTACCGGAGGCTACACCTTC.

The chain combines TRBV5-6 with TRBJ1-1, with TRBD1 matching 7 bases. The CDR3 is 15 amino acids. Unmatched junction bases numbered 3, after V lost 0 bases and J lost 1 base. The germline V gene encodes CDR1 SGHDT and CDR2 YYEEEE. CDR3 residues: CASSLVAGGNTEAFF. CDR3 nucleotide sequence: TGTGCCAGCAGCTTGGTGGCAGGGGGGAACACTGAAGCTTTCTTT.

The chain couples TRBV6-5 to TRBJ1-1, with D maybe TRBD1 (6 bases). The CDR3 sequence is 14 residues long. The germline V gene has CDR1 MNHEY and CDR2 SVGAGI. V gave up 0 bases and J gave up 4 bases, with 9 bases separating them. DNA of the CDR3: TGTGCCAGCAGTTACTCTTCGGACAGCACTGAAGCTTTCTTT. Its translation: CASSYSSDSTEAFF.

This clone was detected only a few times. The V call is TRBV5-6, the J call TRBJ2-2; TRBD2 matches at 7 bases. V trimming: 5 bases; J trimming: 2 bases; junction bases outside the gene matches: 6. Germline values: CDR1 SGHDT, CDR2 YYEEEE. CDR3 length equals 15 residues. The CDR3 is CASSPTGGNTGELFF. The CDR3 DNA is TGTGCCAGCAGTCCCACGGGGGGTAACACCGGGGAGCTGTTTTTT.

The chain employs TRBV30 and TRBJ2-1; 13 bases are a match to TRBD2. Per the germline V gene, CDR1 is GTSNPN and CDR2 is SVGIG (reference sequence). V trimming: 3 bases; J trimming: 0 bases; junction bases outside the gene matches: 11. This CDR3 region has 19 residues. The CDR3 is CAWRTDPGLAGNSYNEQFF. CDR3 DNA: TGTGCCTGGAGAACCGACCCGGGACTAGCGGGGAACTCCTACAATGAGCAGTTCTTC.

V and J are TRBV3-1 (or the pseudogene TRBV3-2) and TRBJ1-1; D not certain. The CDR3 consists of 15 residues. The V gene lost 0 bases and the J gene lost 0 bases, with 8 bases spanning the gap. Germline V gene sequence: CDR1 LGHDT, CDR2 YNNKEL (reference sequence). CDR3 loop: CASSQDLILNTEAFF. The CDR3 nucleotides read TGTGCCAGCAGCCAAGATCTAATTCTGAACACTGAAGCTTTCTTT.

V gene TRBV19 combines with J gene TRBJ2-5; TRBD2 agrees at 11 bases. The V and J ends lost 5 bases and 1 base, in that order; junction bases with no gene match: 6. Looked up from germline, CDR1 is LNHDA and CDR2 is SQIVND (reference sequence). The CDR3 contains 16 residues. CDR3 in amino acids: CASSSGLAGLQETQYF. CDR3 sequence (DNA): TGTGCCAGTAGTTCCGGACTAGCGGGCCTCCAAGAGACCCAGTACTTC.

The chain uses TRBV9 and TRBJ2-7; D is unresolved. V lost 7 bases to trimming and J lost 5 bases, with 7 bases between them. The CDR3 extends over 10 amino acids. Germline CDR1 SGDLS, CDR2 YYNGEE. Here the CDR3 reads CASQRNEQYF. The CDR3 bases are TGTGCCAGCCAGAGGAACGAGCAGTACTTC.

The chain recombines TRBV5-1 with TRBJ1-6; the D gene is possibly TRBD1 (6 bases). The length of the CDR3 is 14 residues. Trimming removed 0 bases from V and 7 bases from J, with 8 bases in between. The germline V gene encodes CDR1 SGHRS and CDR2 YFSETQ. CDR3 DNA sequence: TGCGCCAGCAGCTTGGGGGACACGAATTCACCCCTCCACTTT. Its protein is CASSLGDTNSPLHF.

The chain joins TRBV19 to TRBJ1-5; TRBD1 agrees at 8 bases. The CDR3 has 14 residues. Germline V gene sequence: CDR1 LNHDA, CDR2 SQIVND (reference sequence). V shed 5 bases, J shed 7 bases, and the junction held 7 bases outside the gene matches. This CDR3 is CASSGTGGWQPQHF. CDR3 DNA: TGTGCCAGTAGTGGGACAGGTGGGTGGCAGCCCCAGCATTTT.

V and J are TRBV7-2 and TRBJ2-3; the match to TRBD1 covers 10 bases. The V and J ends lost 3 bases and 8 bases, in that order; junction bases with no gene match: 5. This CDR3 contains 14 residues. The V gene's germline CDR1 is SGHTA and CDR2 FQGNSA. CDR3 amino acids: CASSLRQGAPTQYF. The CDR3 DNA is TGTGCCAGCAGCTTGAGACAGGGGGCCCCTACGCAGTATTTT.

V and J are TRBV18 and TRBJ2-7; maybe TRBD1 (6 bases). In germline, CDR1 is KGHSH, CDR2 LQKENI. Between the trimmed V and J ends, which lost 7 bases and 2 bases, there was a span of 21 bases. CDR3 length: 16 residues. The CDR3 is CASFPKQGEVPYEQYF. The CDR3 region has the DNA TGTGCCAGCTTCCCAAAACAGGGTGAGGTTCCCTACGAGCAGTACTTC. Supplemented by reference TRBV18 and TRBJ2-7, the full variable domain reads NAGVMQNPRHLVRRRGQEARLRCSPMKGHSHVYWYRQLPEEGLKFMVYLQKENIIDESGMPKERFSAEFPKEGPSILRIQQVVRGDSAAYFCASFPKQGEVPYEQYFGPGTRLTVT.

This chain links TRBV9 with TRBJ2-6; unclear D gene. V was clipped by 4 bases and J by 0 bases, with 5 bases between them. This CDR3 contains 14 residues. Germline lookup yields CDR1 SGDLS and CDR2 YYNGEE. The CDR3 loop reads CASSPPSGANVLTF. CDR3 DNA: TGTGCCAGCAGCCCTCCCTCTGGGGCCAACGTCCTGACTTTC.

The chain links TRBV11-3 to TRBJ2-7, with 9 bases aligning to TRBD1. V trimming: 3 bases; J trimming: 3 bases; junction bases outside the gene matches: 3. The CDR3 sequence is 14 residues long. The germline V gene has CDR1 SGHNT and CDR2 YENEEA. The CDR3 nucleotides read TGTGCCAGCAGCTTGGGACAGGGAGGCTACGAGCAGTACTTC. The encoded protein is CASSLGQGGYEQYF. Full variable domain (remainder filled in from reference TRBV11-3 and TRBJ2-7): EAGVVQSPRYKIIEKKQPVAFWCNPISGHNTLYWYLQNLGQGPELLIRYENEEAVDDSQLPKDRFSAERLKGVDSTLKIQPAELGDSAVYLCASSLGQGGYEQYFGPGTRLTVT.

The V and J genes are TRBV7-9 and TRBJ2-7, with TRBD2 as a possible D gene (5 bases). CDR3 size: 14 residues. Trimming shortened V by 5 bases and J by 7 bases, and 18 bases separated the two germline ends. Germline CDR1 SEHNR, CDR2 FQNEAQ (reference sequence). CDR3 sequence reads: CASSPPQNPGEQYF. In DNA form, the CDR3 reads TGTGCCAGCAGCCCGCCTCAGAATCCGGGGGAGCAGTACTTC.

The chain uses TRBV5-1 and TRBJ1-3; TRBD1 might be the D (5 bases). The CDR3 is made up of 13 amino acids. Germline CDR1 SGHRS, CDR2 YFSETQ. V was pared by 3 bases and J by 4 bases, with 8 bases between. CDR3 nucleotide sequence: TGCGCCAGCAGCTCAGGGTACGGAAACACCATATATTTT. Protein sequence: CASSSGYGNTIYF.

This chain connects TRBV5-1 to TRBJ2-5, with D possibly being TRBD2 (5 bases). Germline V CDR1 and CDR2: SGHRS, YFSETQ. The V and J ends lost 3 bases and 4 bases respectively, with 13 bases between them. The CDR3 has 14 amino acids. The CDR3 spells CASSSVWAGETQYF. In nucleotides, the CDR3 is TGCGCCAGCAGCTCTGTGTGGGCGGGAGAGACCCAGTACTTC.

The CDR3 loop reads CASSLFRSTEAFF. The CDR3 DNA follows: TGTGCCAGCAGTTTGTTTCGGAGCACTGAAGCTTTCTTT. V gene TRBV27 combines with J gene TRBJ1-1; D unclear. The V gene's germline CDR1 is MNHEY and CDR2 SMNVEV (reference sequence). Between the trimmed V and J ends, which lost 3 bases and 4 bases, there was a span of 9 bases. This CDR3 comprises 13 residues.